The 9 T cell receptor beta chains reported below all come from one sample, sequenced in a study of response to subunit inactivated influenza vaccine listed by TCRdb under 2018. To prepare the library, RT-PCR was applied. This sample was sequenced with an Illumina HiSeq 2500. TCRdb reran the public reads through fastp at Q25 and MiXCR, keeping productive beta chains. Rows matching on CDR3 protein sequence are summarized as one entry with the most common DNA and genes. The sample data list some 800,000 distinct CDR3 sequences, and about 20% of these were observed just once. The ten largest clones capture roughly a tenth of the sample. The sequencing here drew on PBMCs from blood, taken 4 to 6 days after vaccination. The receptors here all came from a man over 45 who received an inactivated influenza vaccine. Donor details come from another sample of the same person, matched by shared clones.

This clonotype was counted a few times. This chain links TRBV29-1 with TRBJ1-5; TRBD1 agrees at 8 bases. J lost 8 bases, V lost 7 bases, and 10 bases had no gene match. Germline values: CDR1 SQVTM, CDR2 ANQGSEA. The CDR3 is made up of 13 amino acids. The CDR3 DNA reads as TGCAGCGCTAGTCCGTCACAGGGGGAGCCCCAGCATTTT. It translates to CSASPSQGEPQHF.

The table lists this clonotype with many counts. The chain carries TRBV29-1 and TRBJ2-7; D gene ambiguous. Germline V gene sequence: CDR1 SQVTM, CDR2 ANQGSEA. V was trimmed by 4 bases and J by 3 bases, leaving 13 bases between them. The CDR3 is 13 amino acids. CDR3 nucleotides: TGCAGCGTTGTTTTGACATCGGACTACGAGCAGTACTTC. Residues: CSVVLTSDYEQYF.

The chain recombines TRBV4-3 with TRBJ2-6; 8 nucleotides agree with TRBD1. The germline V gene encodes CDR1 LGHNA and CDR2 YSLEER. The CDR3 length is 17 residues. With V trimmed by 0 bases and J by 2 bases, 3 bases remained unmatched. The CDR3 here is CASSQDSGGAGANVLTF. CDR3 DNA: TGCGCCAGCAGCCAAGATTCAGGGGGCGCTGGGGCCAACGTCCTGACTTTC.

The genes are TRBV27 and TRBJ2-3; perhaps D is TRBD1 or TRBD2 (5 bases each). Trimming pared 1 base from V and 2 bases from J, leaving 13 bases between. CDR1 MNHEY and CDR2 SMNVEV come from the germline V gene (reference sequence). The CDR3 loop spans 16 amino acids. Here the CDR3 reads CASSLFGTGYTDTQYF. The CDR3 DNA reads TGTGCCAGCAGTTTATTTGGGACGGGGTACACAGATACGCAGTATTTT.

This clonotype was found a few times. This sequence joins TRBV6-5 and TRBJ1-2, with 8 nucleotides matching TRBD1. Trimming removed 0 bases from V and 2 bases from J; junction bases left unmatched: 5. Germline-derived CDR1 and CDR2 are MNHEY and SVGAGI. This CDR3 spans 16 amino acids. Here the CDR3 reads CASSYSGTGENYGYTF. The CDR3, as DNA: TGTGCCAGCAGTTACTCGGGGACAGGAGAAAACTATGGCTACACCTTC.

This clonotype was counted a few times. This chain uses TRBV7-2 with TRBJ2-1; maybe TRBD2 (6 bases). The CDR3 contains 15 residues. V shed 1 base and J shed 4 bases, with 11 bases lying between them. The germline V gene encodes CDR1 SGHTA and CDR2 FQGNSA. The CDR3 is CASSLVGGMYNEQFF. DNA for the CDR3: TGTGCCAGCAGCTTAGTGGGCGGGATGTACAATGAGCAGTTCTTC.

The genes are TRBV6-1 and TRBJ1-1; TRBD1 matches at 7 bases. This CDR3 is built from 13 residues. CDR1 and CDR2 from the germline V gene are MNHNS and SASEGT. V shed 5 bases and J 11 bases; nucleotides not matched to a gene: 11. The CDR3 loop is CASSPLRGGRAFF. The DNA for the CDR3 is TGTGCCAGCAGTCCCCTCAGGGGGGGAAGGGCTTTCTTT.

This clonotype was observed a handful of times. J is TRBJ2-1 and V is TRBV5-6; no firm D call. The V gene lost 3 bases and the J gene lost 9 bases, with 7 bases spanning the gap. Germline V gives CDR1 SGHDT, CDR2 YYEEEE. The CDR3 is made up of 11 amino acids. CDR3 sequence (DNA): TGTGCCAGCAGCTGGATGGGTGAGCAGTTCTTC. Its protein is CASSWMGEQFF.

In this sample, this clonotype turned up a few times. This chain connects TRBV7-2 to TRBJ2-3; D gene ambiguous. The CDR3 loop spans 14 amino acids. Trimming cost V 1 base and J 4 bases, with 9 bases left between them. The germline V gene has CDR1 SGHTA and CDR2 FQGNSA. The DNA for the CDR3 is TGTGCCAGCAGCTTAGACGGGCAGGCAGATACGCAGTATTTT. Translated, it gives CASSLDGQADTQYF.